These 22 T cell receptor beta chains were sequenced from one sample in a study of T cell responses to AZD1222 COVID-19 vaccine. Clones were sequenced by immunoSEQ multiplex PCR, and TCRdb holds only the in-frame ones, with some missing. The profile shows over 45,000 clones, about 90% of them singletons. Sequencing was performed on peripheral blood, taken on day 0 of AZD1222 vaccination. Receptors originate from an adult in good health.

This clone was detected once. The chain uses TRBV4-1 and TRBJ2-1; TRBD2 is a possible D gene (5 bases). V lost 0 bases, J lost 1 base, and 10 bases lay in between. Germline V gives CDR1 MGHRA, CDR2 YSYEKL. This CDR3 is built from 16 residues. This chain's CDR3 is CASSQDAGPSYNEQFF. In DNA, the CDR3 is TGCGCCAGCAGCCAAGACGCGGGCCCTTCCTACAATGAGCAGTTCTTC.

The sample holds one count of this clone. This chain links TRBV5-1 with TRBJ2-2; D is ambiguous. CDR1 SGHRS and CDR2 YFSETQ come from the germline V gene. Between the trimmed V and J ends, which lost 4 bases and 2 bases, there was a span of 12 bases. The CDR3 runs 15 residues. CDR3 sequence: CASSQDVSNTGELFF. The CDR3 DNA is TGCGCCAGCAGCCAGGACGTAAGCAACACCGGGGAGCTGTTTTTT.

The chain employs TRBV7-9 and TRBJ2-5; TRBD2 is a possible D gene (5 bases). The CDR3 sequence is 14 residues long. CDR1 and CDR2 (germline): SEHNR, FQNEAQ (reference sequence). V shed 2 bases and J shed 2 bases, with 9 bases lying between them. The CDR3: CASSLSGLQETQYF. CDR3 in DNA: TGTGCCAGCAGCTTATCGGGGTTACAAGAGACCCAGTACTTC. Together with reference TRBV7-9 and TRBJ2-5, the CDR3 gives the full variable domain: DTGVSQNPRHKITKRGQNVTFRCDPISEHNRLYWYRQTLGQGPEFLTYFQNEAQLEKSRLLSDRFSAERPKGSFSTLEIQRTEQGDSAMYLCASSLSGLQETQYFGPGTRLLVL.

CDR3 nucleotides: TGTGCCAGCGAGTTGTCTAGCGCTAGGAACACCGGGGAGCTGTTTTTT. It yields the protein CASELSSARNTGELFF. The rearrangement joins TRBV7-9 to TRBJ2-2; TRBD2 is a possible D gene (6 bases). The CDR3 is 16 amino acids. CDR1 is SEHNR, CDR2 FQNEAQ, per germline (reference sequence). V was shortened by 8 bases and J by 1 base, with 17 bases between the two germline ends.

This sequence joins TRBV7-3 and TRBJ2-1, with 7 bases lining up with TRBD2. V dropped 8 bases and J dropped 5; count of bases not matched to a gene: 9. The CDR3 has 14 amino acids. Germline CDR1 is SGHTA and CDR2 is FQGTGA. In DNA form, the CDR3 reads TGTGCCAGCCGGGCCAGTGCGGGGGACAATGAGCAGTTCTTC. It specifies CASRASAGDNEQFF.

This sequence joins TRBV4-1 and TRBJ1-1; no definite D call. The CDR3 spans 16 residues. In germline, CDR1 is MGHRA, CDR2 YSYEKL. The germline V and J ends were trimmed by 3 bases and 1 base, with 15 bases remaining between them. This chain's CDR3 is CASSHSVGRQNTEAFF. CDR3 nucleotides: TGCGCCAGCAGCCATTCGGTCGGACGGCAGAACACTGAAGCTTTCTTT.

V gene TRBV19 combines with J gene TRBJ2-2; D unresolved. CDR1 is LNHDA and CDR2 is SQIVND in the germline V gene (reference sequence). Trimming took 7 bases from V and 4 from J, leaving 16 bases between them. The CDR3 covers 15 residues. The CDR3 protein is CASIRSPAGTGELFF. The CDR3 nucleotides read TGTGCCAGTATAAGGTCCCCCGCTGGCACCGGGGAGCTGTTTTTT. Supplemented by reference TRBV19 and TRBJ2-2, the full variable domain reads DGGITQSPKYLFRKEGQNVTLSCEQNLNHDAMYWYRQDPGQGLRLIYYSQIVNDFQKGDIAEGYSVSREKKESFPLTVTSAQKNPTAFYLCASIRSPAGTGELFFGEGSRLTVL.

This chain connects TRBV6-5 to TRBJ1-2; TRBD1 aligns across 7 bases. This CDR3 has 15 residues. J lost 4 bases, V lost 5 bases, and 10 bases had no gene match. The germline gives CDR1 MNHEY, CDR2 SVGAGI. The CDR3 sequence is CASSLTGVEFYGYTF. CDR3 in DNA: TGTGCCAGCAGTCTAACAGGGGTGGAGTTCTATGGCTACACCTTC.

The J gene is TRBJ1-3, the V gene TRBV12-3 or TRBV12-4; the D is unclear. V was pared by 6 bases and J by 4 bases, with 7 bases between. CDR3 size: 12 residues. CDR3 protein: CASSTQGNTIYF. DNA for the CDR3: TGTGCCAGCAGCACACAGGGAAACACCATATATTTT.

The chain recombines TRBV28 with TRBJ1-2; 7 nucleotides line up with TRBD1. There are 14 residues in the CDR3. CDR1 MDHEN and CDR2 SYDVKM come from the germline V gene. V gave up 6 bases and J gave up 2 bases; unmatched junction bases: 6. For the CDR3, the DNA is TGTGCCAGCAGCTCGGCACAGGGGAACTATGGCTACACCTTC. It codes for CASSSAQGNYGYTF.

The rearrangement joins TRBV5-1 to TRBJ1-1, with 8 positions matching TRBD1. V was clipped by 3 bases and J by 1 base; unmatched bases: 5. The germline V gene has CDR1 SGHRS and CDR2 YFSETQ. The CDR3 runs to 15 residues. CDR3 sequence: CASSSGQDTNTEAFF. CDR3 DNA: TGCGCCAGCAGCTCGGGACAGGACACGAACACTGAAGCTTTCTTT. Full variable domain (remainder filled in from reference TRBV5-1 and TRBJ1-1): KAGVTQTPRYLIKTRGQQVTLSCSPISGHRSVSWYQQTPGQGLQFLFEYFSETQRNKGNFPGRFSGRQFSNSRSEMNVSTLELGDSALYLCASSSGQDTNTEAFFGQGTRLTVV.

The chain employs TRBV28 and TRBJ2-2, with D possibly TRBD1 on 6 matching bases. The CDR3 spans 13 residues. Per germline, CDR1 MDHEN and CDR2 SYDVKM. V lost 5 bases to trimming and J lost 6 bases, with 10 bases between them. DNA of the CDR3: TGTGCCAGCAGTAGCTACAGGGCCGGGGAGCTGTTTTTT. Protein product: CASSSYRAGELFF.

The chain combines TRBV18 with TRBJ1-1; a weak D match, TRBD1 (5 bases). CDR3 size: 13 residues. Germline V gives CDR1 KGHSH, CDR2 LQKENI. V shed 7 bases and J shed 8 bases, with 17 bases lying between them. The CDR3 sequence is CASFPSGDLEAFF. In DNA form, the CDR3 reads TGTGCCAGCTTCCCAAGCGGGGACCTCGAAGCTTTCTTT.

The DNA of the CDR3 is TGTGCCAGCAGTCGAACTGGGACAGCCGGTCTAAGAAACACCATATATTTT. It codes for CASSRTGTAGLRNTIYF. This chain links TRBV3-1 (or the pseudogene TRBV3-2) with TRBJ1-3; 7 bases line up with TRBD1. The CDR3 covers 17 residues. V was pared by 6 bases and J by 5 bases, with 16 bases of the junction left unmatched. The germline V gene encodes CDR1 LGHDT and CDR2 YNNKEL (reference sequence).

The chain uses TRBV7-2 and TRBJ1-1, with TRBD1 identical over 9 bases. V shed 5 bases and J 1 base; nucleotides not matched to a gene: 8. Per germline, CDR1 SGHTA and CDR2 FQGNSA. This CDR3 has 16 amino acids. The CDR3 protein is CASSPGTGLGNTEAFF. For the CDR3, the DNA is TGTGCCAGCAGCCCCGGGACAGGGTTGGGGAACACTGAAGCTTTCTTT.

A single count supports this clone. The chain employs TRBV3-1 (or the pseudogene TRBV3-2) and TRBJ1-2; weak D call: TRBD1 (6 bases). Looked up from germline, CDR1 is LGHDT and CDR2 is YNNKEL (reference sequence). V lost 2 bases and J lost 6, with 7 bases in between. The CDR3 sequence is 12 residues long. The CDR3 nucleotides read TGTGCCAGCAGCCAATGGACAGATGGCTACACCTTC. This encodes CASSQWTDGYTF.

This chain links TRBV7-9 with TRBJ1-5, with D uncertain. Between the trimmed V and J ends, which lost 5 bases and 3 bases, there was a span of 14 bases. CDR1 is SEHNR, CDR2 FQNEAQ, per germline (reference sequence). This CDR3 spans 15 amino acids. The CDR3 sequence: CASSAGQDLNQPQHF. In DNA form, the CDR3 reads TGTGCCAGCAGCGCCGGCCAGGACCTCAATCAGCCCCAGCATTTT.

The chain employs TRBV6-5 and TRBJ1-5; the D gene is possibly TRBD1 (5 bases). V was cut by 0 bases and J by 2 bases, with 8 bases left in between. Germline V gene sequence: CDR1 MNHEY, CDR2 SVGAGI. The length of the CDR3 is 15 residues. CDR3 in DNA: TGTGCCAGCAGTTACTCGTTCAGGGGCAATCAGCCCCAGCATTTT. Translation: CASSYSFRGNQPQHF.

This chain uses TRBV6-2 or TRBV6-3 with TRBJ1-1; 7 nucleotides align to TRBD1. The germline V gene has CDR1 MNHEY and CDR2 SVGEGT. The CDR3 has 15 amino acids. V shed 2 bases, J shed 5 bases, and the junction held 8 bases outside the gene matches. The CDR3 nucleotides are TGTGCCAGCAGTTACGGAGACAGGGACGGAACTGAAGCTTTCTTT. It specifies CASSYGDRDGTEAFF.

There are a few counts of this clone. The chain couples TRBV19 to TRBJ2-7, with no clear D. V was clipped by 4 bases and J by 3 bases, with 13 bases between them. The CDR3 spans 14 residues. Germline CDR1 LNHDA, CDR2 SQIVND (reference sequence). The CDR3 protein is CASSKAFNNYEQYF. The CDR3 DNA is TGTGCCAGTAGTAAGGCGTTTAACAACTACGAGCAGTACTTC.

This chain connects TRBV27 to TRBJ1-6, with 9 bases aligning to TRBD1. The V segment lost 8 bases and the J segment 9 bases; nucleotides outside the gene matches: 5. The CDR3 sequence is 13 residues long. Germline assignment: CDR1 MNHEY and CDR2 SMNVEV (reference sequence). For the CDR3, the DNA is TGTGCCAGCGGAACAGGGGGCGCTTCACCCCTCCACTTT. Translation: CASGTGGASPLHF.

This sequence joins TRBV6-2 or TRBV6-3 and TRBJ1-2; D is ambiguous. CDR3 length: 14 amino acids. Looked up from germline, CDR1 is MNHEY and CDR2 is SVGEGT. V was shortened by 4 bases and J by 4 bases, with 13 bases between the two germline ends. In nucleotides, the CDR3 is TGTGCCAGCAGTTCTAGCGAGACGGTCTATGGCTACACCTTC. It is translated as CASSSSETVYGYTF.